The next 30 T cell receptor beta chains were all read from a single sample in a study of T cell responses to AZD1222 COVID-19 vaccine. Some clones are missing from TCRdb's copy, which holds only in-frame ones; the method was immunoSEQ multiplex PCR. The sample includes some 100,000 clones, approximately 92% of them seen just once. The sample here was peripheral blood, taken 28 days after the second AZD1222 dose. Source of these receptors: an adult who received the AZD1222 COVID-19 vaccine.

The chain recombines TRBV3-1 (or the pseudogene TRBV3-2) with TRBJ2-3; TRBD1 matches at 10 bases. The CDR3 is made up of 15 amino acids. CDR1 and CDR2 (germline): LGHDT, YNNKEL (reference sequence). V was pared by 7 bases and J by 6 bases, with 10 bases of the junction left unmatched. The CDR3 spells CASNRQGADWDTQYF. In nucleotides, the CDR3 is TGTGCCAGCAACCGACAGGGGGCGGATTGGGATACGCAGTATTTT.

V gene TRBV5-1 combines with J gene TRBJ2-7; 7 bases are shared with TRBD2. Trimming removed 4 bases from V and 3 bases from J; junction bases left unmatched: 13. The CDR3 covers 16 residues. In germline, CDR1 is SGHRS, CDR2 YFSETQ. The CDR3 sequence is CASSANPPGLNYEQYF. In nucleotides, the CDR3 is TGCGCCAGCAGCGCCAACCCCCCGGGACTAAACTACGAGCAGTACTTC. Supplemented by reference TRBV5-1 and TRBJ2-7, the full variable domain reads KAGVTQTPRYLIKTRGQQVTLSCSPISGHRSVSWYQQTPGQGLQFLFEYFSETQRNKGNFPGRFSGRQFSNSRSEMNVSTLELGDSALYLCASSANPPGLNYEQYFGPGTRLTVT.

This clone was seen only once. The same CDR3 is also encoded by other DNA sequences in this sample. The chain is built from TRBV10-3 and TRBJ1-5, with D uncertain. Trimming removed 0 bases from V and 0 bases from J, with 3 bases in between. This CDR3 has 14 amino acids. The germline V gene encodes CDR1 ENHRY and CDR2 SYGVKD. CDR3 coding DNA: TGTGCCATCAGTGAGTCGGGTAGCAATCAGCCCCAGCATTTT. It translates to CAISESGSNQPQHF.

CDR3 in amino acids: CASSSDRLAGDREQFF. The CDR3 DNA sequence: TGTGCCAGCAGCTCCGATCGACTAGCGGGAGATCGGGAGCAGTTCTTC. The chain combines TRBV7-8 with TRBJ2-1; 12 nucleotides match TRBD2. The CDR3 is 16 residues long. CDR1 and CDR2 from the germline V gene are SGHVS and FQNEAQ. With V trimmed by 4 bases and J by 10 bases, 11 bases remained unmatched.

The CDR3 coding sequence is TGCGCCAGCAGCTTAATGGCCTCTGGGGCCAACGTCCTGACTTTC. Translation gives CASSLMASGANVLTF. The J gene is TRBJ2-6, the V gene TRBV5-1, with D uncertain. From germline, CDR1 is SGHRS and CDR2 YFSETQ. Trimming cost V 2 bases and J 0 bases, with 6 bases left between them. The CDR3 contains 15 residues.

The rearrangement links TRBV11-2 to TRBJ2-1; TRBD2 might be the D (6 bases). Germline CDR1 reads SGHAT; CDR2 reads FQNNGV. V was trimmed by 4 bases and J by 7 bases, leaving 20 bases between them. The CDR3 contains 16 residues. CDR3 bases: TGTGCCAGCAGCTGGTGGCGGGATGATCGGCCAAATGAGCAGTTCTTC. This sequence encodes CASSWWRDDRPNEQFF.

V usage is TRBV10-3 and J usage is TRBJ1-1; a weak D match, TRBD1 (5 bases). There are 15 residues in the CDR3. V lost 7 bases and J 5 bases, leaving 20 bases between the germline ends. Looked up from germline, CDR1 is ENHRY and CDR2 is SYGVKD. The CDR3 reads CAINDQGRRRTEAFF. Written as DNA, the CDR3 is TGTGCCATCAACGATCAGGGAAGAAGGAGGACTGAAGCTTTCTTT.

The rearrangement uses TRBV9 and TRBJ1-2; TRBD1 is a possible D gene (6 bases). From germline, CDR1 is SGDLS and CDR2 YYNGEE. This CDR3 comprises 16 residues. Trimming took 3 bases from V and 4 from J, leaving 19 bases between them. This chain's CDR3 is CASSATAGATAYGYTF. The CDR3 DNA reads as TGTGCCAGCAGCGCCACCGCGGGGGCAACCGCCTATGGCTACACCTTC.

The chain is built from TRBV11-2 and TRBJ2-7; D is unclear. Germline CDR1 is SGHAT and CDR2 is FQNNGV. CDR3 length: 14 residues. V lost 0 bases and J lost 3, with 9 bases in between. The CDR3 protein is CASSLEPGVYEQYF. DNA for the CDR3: TGTGCCAGCAGCTTAGAACCAGGTGTCTACGAGCAGTACTTC.

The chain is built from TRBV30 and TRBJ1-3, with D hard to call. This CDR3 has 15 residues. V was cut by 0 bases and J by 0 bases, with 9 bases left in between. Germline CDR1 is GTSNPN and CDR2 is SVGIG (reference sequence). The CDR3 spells CAWSVTWASGNTIYF. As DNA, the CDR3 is TGTGCCTGGAGTGTAACCTGGGCCTCTGGAAACACCATATATTTT.

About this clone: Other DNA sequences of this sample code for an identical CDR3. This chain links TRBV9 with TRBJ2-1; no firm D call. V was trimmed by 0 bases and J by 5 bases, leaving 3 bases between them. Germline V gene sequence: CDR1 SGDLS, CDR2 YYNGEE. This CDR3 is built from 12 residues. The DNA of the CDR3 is TGTGCCAGCAGCGTAGGTAACAATGAGCAGTTCTTC. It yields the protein CASSVGNNEQFF.

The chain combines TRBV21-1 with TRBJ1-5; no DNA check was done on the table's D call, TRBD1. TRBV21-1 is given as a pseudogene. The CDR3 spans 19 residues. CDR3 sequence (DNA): TGTGCCAGCAGCCGACCACCGGGACAGGGTCTTTGTACGGGTCAGCCCCAGCATTTT. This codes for CASSRPPGQGLCTGQPQHF.

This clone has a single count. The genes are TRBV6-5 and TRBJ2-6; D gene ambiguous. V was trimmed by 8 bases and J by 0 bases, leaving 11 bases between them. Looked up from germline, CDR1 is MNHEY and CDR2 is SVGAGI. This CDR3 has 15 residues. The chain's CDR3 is CASSDLLSGANVLTF. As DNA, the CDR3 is TGTGCCAGCTCAGACCTCCTCTCTGGGGCCAACGTCCTGACTTTC.

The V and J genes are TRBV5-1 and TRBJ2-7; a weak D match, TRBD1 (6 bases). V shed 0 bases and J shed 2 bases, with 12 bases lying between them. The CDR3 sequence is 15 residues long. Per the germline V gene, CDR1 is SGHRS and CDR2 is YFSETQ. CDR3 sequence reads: CASSLAQGPTYEQYF. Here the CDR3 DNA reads TGCGCCAGCAGCTTGGCACAGGGTCCGACCTACGAGCAGTACTTC.

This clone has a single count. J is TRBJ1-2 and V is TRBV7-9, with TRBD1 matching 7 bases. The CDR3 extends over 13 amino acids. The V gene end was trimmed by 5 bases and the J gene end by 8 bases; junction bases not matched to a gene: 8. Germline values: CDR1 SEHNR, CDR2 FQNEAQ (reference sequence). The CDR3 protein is CASSPTGVRGYTF. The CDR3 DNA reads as TGTGCCAGCAGCCCTACAGGGGTTCGGGGCTACACCTTC.

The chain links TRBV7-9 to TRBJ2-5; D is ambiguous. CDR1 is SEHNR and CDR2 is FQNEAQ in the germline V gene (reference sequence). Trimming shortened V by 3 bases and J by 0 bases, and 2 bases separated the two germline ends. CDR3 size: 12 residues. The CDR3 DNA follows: TGTGCCAGCAGCTTGTACCAAGAGACCCAGTACTTC. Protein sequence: CASSLYQETQYF.

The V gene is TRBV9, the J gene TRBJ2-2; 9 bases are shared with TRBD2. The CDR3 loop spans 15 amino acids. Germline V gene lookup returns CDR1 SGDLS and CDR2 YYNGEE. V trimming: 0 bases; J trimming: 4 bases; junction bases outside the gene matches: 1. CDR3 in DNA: TGTGCCAGCAGCGTAGGCGGGAGGGTCACCGGGGAGCTGTTTTTT. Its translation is CASSVGGRVTGELFF.

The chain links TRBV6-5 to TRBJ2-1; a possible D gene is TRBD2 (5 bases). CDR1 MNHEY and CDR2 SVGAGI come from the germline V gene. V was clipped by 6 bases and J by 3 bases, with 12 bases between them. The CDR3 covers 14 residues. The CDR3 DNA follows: TGTGCCAGCAGCCAAAACGGGATCTACAATGAGCAGTTCTTC. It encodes CASSQNGIYNEQFF.

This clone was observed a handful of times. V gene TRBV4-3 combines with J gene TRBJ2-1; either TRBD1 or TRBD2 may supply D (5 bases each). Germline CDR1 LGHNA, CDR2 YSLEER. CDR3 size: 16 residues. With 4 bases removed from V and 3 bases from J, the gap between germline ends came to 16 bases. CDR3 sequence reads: CASSRDSGSLYNEQFF. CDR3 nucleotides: TGCGCCAGCAGCCGAGACTCAGGGAGCCTCTACAATGAGCAGTTCTTC.

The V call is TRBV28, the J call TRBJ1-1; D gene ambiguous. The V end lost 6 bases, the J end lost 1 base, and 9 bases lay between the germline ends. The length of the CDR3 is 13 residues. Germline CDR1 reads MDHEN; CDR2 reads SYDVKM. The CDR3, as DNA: TGTGCCAGCAGGGAGGGTACGAACACTGAAGCTTTCTTT. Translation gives CASREGTNTEAFF.

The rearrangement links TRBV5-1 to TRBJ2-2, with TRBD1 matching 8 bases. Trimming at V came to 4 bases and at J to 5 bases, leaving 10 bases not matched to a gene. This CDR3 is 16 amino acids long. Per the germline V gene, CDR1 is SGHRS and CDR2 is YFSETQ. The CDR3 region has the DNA TGCGCCAGCAGCCTCAGGGGGCAGGGTCGGACCGGGGAGCTGTTTTTT. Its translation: CASSLRGQGRTGELFF.

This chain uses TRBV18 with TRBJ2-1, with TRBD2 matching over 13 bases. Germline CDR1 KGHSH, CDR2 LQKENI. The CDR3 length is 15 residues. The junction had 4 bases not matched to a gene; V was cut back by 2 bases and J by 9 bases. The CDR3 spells CASSPGLAGEVEQFF. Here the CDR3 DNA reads TGTGCCAGCTCACCAGGACTAGCGGGAGAAGTTGAGCAGTTCTTC.

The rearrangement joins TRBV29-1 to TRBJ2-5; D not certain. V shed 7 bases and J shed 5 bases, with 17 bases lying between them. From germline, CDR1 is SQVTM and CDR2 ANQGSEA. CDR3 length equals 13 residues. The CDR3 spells CSGRGGVRETQYF. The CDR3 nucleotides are TGCAGCGGCCGAGGTGGGGTCAGGGAGACCCAGTACTTC.

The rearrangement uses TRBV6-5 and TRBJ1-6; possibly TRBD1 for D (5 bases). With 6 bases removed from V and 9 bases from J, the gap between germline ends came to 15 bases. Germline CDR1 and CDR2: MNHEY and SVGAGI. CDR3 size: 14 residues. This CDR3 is CASRTGTGISPLHF. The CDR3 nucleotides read TGTGCCAGCAGGACCGGGACGGGTATTTCACCCCTCCACTTT.

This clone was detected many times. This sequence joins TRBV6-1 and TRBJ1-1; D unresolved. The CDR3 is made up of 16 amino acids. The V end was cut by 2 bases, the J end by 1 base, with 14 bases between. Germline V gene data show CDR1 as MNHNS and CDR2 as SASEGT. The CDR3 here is CASSEFDGGGNTEAFF. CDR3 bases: TGTGCCAGCAGTGAATTTGATGGTGGAGGGAACACTGAAGCTTTCTTT.

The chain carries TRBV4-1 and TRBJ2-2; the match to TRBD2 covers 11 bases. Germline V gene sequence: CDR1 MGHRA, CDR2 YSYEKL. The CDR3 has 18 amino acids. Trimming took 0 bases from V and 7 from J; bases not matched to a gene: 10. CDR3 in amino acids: CASSQDNLAGGRSGELFF. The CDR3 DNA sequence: TGCGCCAGCAGCCAAGATAATCTAGCGGGGGGACGGAGCGGGGAGCTGTTTTTT.

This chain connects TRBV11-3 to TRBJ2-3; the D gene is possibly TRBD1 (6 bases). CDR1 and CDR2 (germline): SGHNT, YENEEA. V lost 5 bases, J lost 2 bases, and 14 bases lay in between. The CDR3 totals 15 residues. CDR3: CASSPGVTSTDTQYF. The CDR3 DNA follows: TGTGCCAGCAGCCCAGGGGTCACCTCCACAGATACGCAGTATTTT.

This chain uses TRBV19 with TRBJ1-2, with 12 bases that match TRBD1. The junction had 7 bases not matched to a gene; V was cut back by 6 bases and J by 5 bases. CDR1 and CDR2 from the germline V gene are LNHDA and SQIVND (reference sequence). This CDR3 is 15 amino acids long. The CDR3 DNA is TGTGCCAGTAGCCCTACGGGACAGGGGGCATATGGCTACACCTTC. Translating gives CASSPTGQGAYGYTF. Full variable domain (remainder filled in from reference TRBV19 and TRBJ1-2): DGGITQSPKYLFRKEGQNVTLSCEQNLNHDAMYWYRQDPGQGLRLIYYSQIVNDFQKGDIAEGYSVSREKKESFPLTVTSAQKNPTAFYLCASSPTGQGAYGYTFGSGTRLTVV.

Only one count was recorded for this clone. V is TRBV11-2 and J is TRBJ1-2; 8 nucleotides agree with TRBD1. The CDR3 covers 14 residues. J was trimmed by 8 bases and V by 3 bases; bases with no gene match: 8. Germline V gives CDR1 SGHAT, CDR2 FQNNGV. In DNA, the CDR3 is TGTGCCAGCAGCTTGATCGACAGGGGAGGCGGCTACACCTTC. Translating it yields CASSLIDRGGGYTF.

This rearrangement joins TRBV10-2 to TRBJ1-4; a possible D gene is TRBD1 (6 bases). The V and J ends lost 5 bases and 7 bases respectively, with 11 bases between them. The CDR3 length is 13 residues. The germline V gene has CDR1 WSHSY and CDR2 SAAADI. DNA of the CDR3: TGCGCCAGCAGTACAGGGCCCAGTGAAAAACTGTTTTTT. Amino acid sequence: CASSTGPSEKLFF.